This TCR beta chain comes out of a study of cytomegalovirus exposure and HLA in healthy donors. Study-wide results and caveats: A later analysis found first-cohort TCR clusters tended to co-occur in the approximately 110 validation repertoires. A list of 150 or so TCR beta chains associated with cytomegalovirus was given.

Using immunoSEQ multiplex PCR, the repertoire was profiled, and TCRdb retains in-frame clones only, with some absent. The table records about 280,000 clones, roughly 90% of them present only once. This clone appeared a single time. As yet, its antigen is unknown. The donors belonged to the roughly 110-subject validation cohort, separate from the approximately 670-subject first cohort. Sequencing was carried out using PBMCs. This TCR was recovered from a woman between 18 and 29 years old in good health and CMV-seronegative.

CDR3 loop: CASREILSEQFF. DNA for the CDR3: TGCGCCAGCCGAGAGATTTTGAGTGAGCAGTTCTTC. This chain connects TRBV5-1 to TRBJ2-1; D gene unclear. Germline V gene sequence: CDR1 SGHRS, CDR2 YFSETQ. The CDR3 covers 12 residues. V lost 7 bases to trimming and J lost 9 bases, with 14 bases between them. The variable domain in full, completed from reference TRBV5-1 and TRBJ2-1, reads KAGVTQTPRYLIKTRGQQVTLSCSPISGHRSVSWYQQTPGQGLQFLFEYFSETQRNKGNFPGRFSGRQFSNSRSEMNVSTLELGDSALYLCASREILSEQFFGPGTRLTVL.